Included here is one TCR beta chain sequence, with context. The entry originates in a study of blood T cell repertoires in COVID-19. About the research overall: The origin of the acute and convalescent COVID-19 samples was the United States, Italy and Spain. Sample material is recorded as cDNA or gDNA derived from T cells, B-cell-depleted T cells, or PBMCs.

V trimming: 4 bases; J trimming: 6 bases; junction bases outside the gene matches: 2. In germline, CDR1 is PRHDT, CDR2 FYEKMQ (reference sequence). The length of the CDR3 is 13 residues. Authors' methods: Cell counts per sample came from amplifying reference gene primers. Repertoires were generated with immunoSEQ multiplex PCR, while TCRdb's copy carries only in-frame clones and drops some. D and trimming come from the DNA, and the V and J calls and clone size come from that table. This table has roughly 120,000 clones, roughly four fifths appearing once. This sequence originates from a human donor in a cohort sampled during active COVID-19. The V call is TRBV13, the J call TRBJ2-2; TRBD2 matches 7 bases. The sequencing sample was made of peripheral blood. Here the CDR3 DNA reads TGTGCCAGCAGCTCAGCGGGGTCCGGGGAGCTGTTTTTT. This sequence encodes CASSSAGSGELFF.